This is a list of T cell receptor beta chains from one sample in a study of STAT5B mutations in CD4+ large granular lymphocyte leukemia. The protocol was immunoSEQ multiplex PCR, while the TCRdb copy is restricted to in-frame clones and leaves out a portion. Among fewer than 25,000 clones, about four fifths were seen once, and the ten largest hold approximately 8.9%. The sample was CD4+ T cells from blood buffy coats. The receptors derive from a human donor in good health. Both conserved end residues are part of each CDR3. D genes are given only for firm matches. Part of the rows lack a size; the others show once, few, many or a class for expanded clones.

TRBV7-2,NA,TRBJ2-7,NA,CASSLAGADEQYF,TGTGCCAGCAGCTTAGCGGGAGCGGACGAGCAGTACTTC
TRBV7-9,NA,TRBJ1-1,NA,CASSFGPEAFF,TGTGCCAGCAGCTTCGGACCTGAAGCTTTCTTT
TRBV9,NA,TRBJ2-2,NA,CASSSRNTGELFF,TGTGCCAGCAGCTCCCGGAACACCGGGGAGCTGTTTTTT
TRBV6-1,TRBD1,TRBJ2-1,NA,CASRQGASYNEQFF,TGTGCCAGCAGACAGGGGGCTTCTTACAATGAGCAGTTCTTC
TRBV7-2,NA,TRBJ2-7,NA,CASSLAEGGPYEQYF,TGTGCCAGCAGCTTAGCAGAGGGGGGCCCCTACGAGCAGTACTTC
TRBV7-2,TRBD2,TRBJ2-2,NA,CASSLIGTSGGGGELFF,TGTGCCAGCAGCTTGATCGGGACTAGCGGAGGGGGCGGGGAGCTGTTTTTT
TRBV19,NA,TRBJ2-2,NA,CASMATGAANTGELFF,TGTGCCAGTATGGCGACTGGCGCCGCGAACACCGGGGAGCTGTTTTTT
TRBV19,TRBD2,TRBJ2-3,NA,CASRLAGAADTQYF,TGTGCCAGCCGACTAGCGGGAGCGGCAGATACGCAGTATTTT
TRBV11-2,TRBD2,TRBJ2-3,NA,CASSAGLAATQYF,TGTGCCAGCAGCGCCGGACTAGCGGCTACGCAGTATTTT
TRBV5-6,TRBD1,TRBJ1-1,once,CASSTTGAMNTEAFF,TGTGCCAGCAGCACGACAGGGGCCATGAACACTGAAGCTTTCTTT
TRBV28,NA,TRBJ1-4,NA,CASGQSTNEKLFF,TGTGCCAGCGGACAGTCAACTAATGAAAAACTGTTTTTT
TRBV7-8,NA,TRBJ2-3,NA,CASSSRTTSTDTQYF,TGTGCCAGCAGCTCGCGGACTACATCCACAGATACGCAGTATTTT
TRBV6-5,NA,TRBJ2-1,NA,CASSPGGSGNNEQFF,TGTGCCAGCAGCCCTGGGGGTAGCGGAAACAATGAGCAGTTCTTC
TRBV28,TRBD1,TRBJ1-4,NA,CASSLTGVANEKLFF,TGTGCCAGCAGTTTAACAGGGGTGGCTAATGAAAAACTGTTTTTT
TRBV6-5,NA,TRBJ1-2,NA,CASSYDYTNYGYTF,TGTGCCAGCAGTTACGATTATACTAACTATGGCTACACCTTC
TRBV28,NA,TRBJ1-5,NA,CASSLDSNQPQHF,TGTGCCAGCAGCCTGGACAGCAATCAGCCCCAGCATTTT
TRBV15,NA,TRBJ2-5,NA,CATSSDRTPGQETQYF,TGTGCCACCAGTAGTGACCGGACCCCCGGACAAGAGACCCAGTACTTC
TRBV7-6,NA,TRBJ2-1,NA,CASSSDGTAYNEQFF,TGTGCCAGCAGCTCCGACGGGACGGCCTACAATGAGCAGTTCTTC
TRBV28,TRBD1,TRBJ2-2,NA,CASRPTGTGFIGELFF,TGTGCCAGCAGGCCAACCGGGACAGGGTTCATCGGGGAGCTGTTTTTT
TRBV5-1,NA,TRBJ1-4,NA,CASSRTANEKLFF,TGCGCCAGCAGCAGGACCGCGAATGAAAAACTGTTTTTT
TRBV5-4,TRBD2,TRBJ2-7,NA,CASSLEGRSGRSGEQYF,TGTGCCAGCAGCTTGGAAGGCAGAAGCGGGAGATCCGGCGAGCAGTACTTC
TRBV20-1,NA,TRBJ2-3,NA,CSARAGDTQYF,TGCAGTGCTAGAGCCGGAGATACGCAGTATTTT
TRBV19,TRBD2,TRBJ2-2,NA,CASSIELAGGTGELFF,TGTGCCAGTAGTATAGAACTAGCGGGAGGCACCGGGGAGCTGTTTTTT
TRBV19,TRBD2,TRBJ2-2,NA,CASRPGTSHTGELFF,TGTGCCAGTAGGCCCGGGACTAGTCACACCGGGGAGCTGTTTTTT
TRBV7-2,NA,TRBJ2-3,NA,CASREIGGSDTQYF,TGTGCCAGCAGGGAAATAGGTGGTTCAGATACGCAGTATTTT
TRBV9,NA,TRBJ1-6,NA,CASSTMTVNSPLHF,TGTGCCAGCAGCACAATGACAGTCAATTCACCCCTCCACTTT
TRBV19,TRBD2,TRBJ2-1,NA,CASTTGLARNEQFF,TGTGCCAGTACTACGGGACTAGCGAGGAATGAGCAGTTCTTC
TRBV7-2,TRBD2,TRBJ2-1,once,CASSRLAASYNEQFF,TGTGCCAGCAGTCGACTAGCGGCCTCCTACAATGAGCAGTTCTTC
TRBV28,NA,TRBJ1-5,NA,CASRTGNFKGQPQHF,TGTGCCAGCAGAACCGGGAATTTTAAAGGTCAGCCCCAGCATTTT
TRBV29-1,NA,TRBJ1-2,NA,CSVEAGQGANYGYTF,TGCAGCGTTGAAGCTGGACAAGGAGCTAACTATGGCTACACCTTC
TRBV7-9,NA,TRBJ2-3,NA,CASSLPGTDTRTDTQYF,TGTGCCAGCAGCTTACCAGGGACCGACACCCGTACAGATACGCAGTATTTT
TRBV2,NA,TRBJ2-6,NA,CASRDVGGLGANVLTF,TGTGCCAGCAGGGATGTGGGGGGGCTTGGGGCCAACGTCCTGACTTTC
TRBV5-1,TRBD1,TRBJ1-6,once,CASSSGTDLNSPLHF,TGCGCCAGCAGCTCAGGGACAGACCTTAATTCACCCCTCCACTTT
TRBV7-2,NA,TRBJ1-1,few,CASSLKPKNTEAFF,TGTGCCAGCAGCTTAAAGCCGAAAAACACTGAAGCTTTCTTT
TRBV18,NA,TRBJ1-4,few,CASSPTRGGYEKLFF,TGTGCCAGCTCACCAACCAGAGGGGGTTATGAAAAACTGTTTTTT
TRBV7-2,NA,TRBJ1-2,NA,CASSLDQDGSLYGYTF,TGTGCCAGCAGCTTAGATCAGGACGGATCCCTCTATGGCTACACCTTC
TRBV6-1,NA,TRBJ2-4,NA,CASSERQGLAKNIQYF,TGTGCCAGCAGTGAAAGGCAGGGATTAGCCAAAAACATTCAGTACTTC
TRBV20-1,NA,TRBJ1-2,NA,CSARRSYGYTF,TGCAGTGCTAGAAGGTCCTATGGCTACACCTTC
TRBV4-2,TRBD1,TRBJ1-1,NA,CASSPLTGGTEAFF,TGTGCCAGCAGCCCACTAACAGGGGGTACTGAAGCTTTCTTT
TRBV27,NA,TRBJ2-5,NA,CASSFLGRSEYQETQYF,TGTGCCAGCAGTTTCCTAGGACGGTCCGAGTACCAAGAGACCCAGTACTTC
TRBV5-1,NA,TRBJ2-2,NA,CASSRGDTNTGELFF,TGCGCCAGCAGCAGGGGGGACACGAACACCGGGGAGCTGTTTTTT
TRBV28,NA,TRBJ2-7,NA,CASNGSGTKHYEQYF,TGTGCCAGCAACGGTTCCGGGACAAAACACTACGAGCAGTACTTC
TRBV5-1,NA,TRBJ1-2,NA,CASSPGHFYTF,TGCGCCAGCAGCCCGGGACACTTCTACACCTTC
TRBV5-4,TRBD2,TRBJ2-3,NA,CASSPRTSGTDTQYF,TGTGCCAGCAGCCCGAGGACTAGCGGCACAGATACGCAGTATTTT
TRBV19,TRBD1,TRBJ2-2,NA,CASSPAIRGTNTGELFF,TGTGCCAGTAGTCCCGCAATCAGGGGGACCAACACCGGGGAGCTGTTTTTT
TRBV7-9,NA,TRBJ1-4,NA,CASSLGLDYEKLFF,TGTGCCAGCAGCTTAGGACTTGATTATGAAAAACTGTTTTTT
TRBV5-6,TRBD1,TRBJ2-5,NA,CASSSKRDRGLGETQYF,TGTGCCAGCAGCTCAAAACGAGACAGGGGATTGGGAGAGACCCAGTACTTC
TRBV27,TRBD1,TRBJ2-7,NA,CASGRDRGYEQYF,TGTGCCAGCGGCCGGGACAGGGGCTACGAGCAGTACTTC
TRBV2,TRBD1,TRBJ1-6,NA,CASSGSAGGNSPLHF,TGTGCCAGCAGTGGGTCGGCAGGGGGGAATTCACCCCTCCACTTT
TRBV19,TRBD2,TRBJ2-2,NA,CASSRGVGGTGELFF,TGTGCCAGTAGTCGGGGGGTCGGAGGGACCGGGGAGCTGTTTTTT
TRBV7-3,TRBD1,TRBJ1-1,once,CASSLTGLGTGGRTEAFF,TGTGCCAGCAGCTTAACGGGCCTCGGGACAGGGGGCCGCACTGAAGCTTTCTTT